This T cell receptor (beta chain) stems from a study of T-cell memory formation after mild COVID-19 (dated by TCRdb to 2020 to 2023). Regarding the research as a whole: Most TCR sequence clusters were specific to one of the two donors. Two young, previously healthy adult volunteers made up the cohort, one male and one female. In two donors, T-cell clones that expanded and contracted after mild COVID-19 were tracked by sequencing TCRalpha and TCRbeta repertoires over time.

Ficoll-Paque density gradient centrifugation was used to isolate PBMCs. V and J are trimmed by 4 bases and 1 base, and the gene matches miss 6 bases of the junction. Spanning cysteine to phenylalanine, the CDR3 consists of 16 amino acids. The CDR3 DNA has 48 bases and is translated from base 1. CDR1 and CDR2 were assigned from the germline V gene as SGHAT and FQNNGV. Study-wide findings and limitations: Only two mild cases were covered in the study, and larger cohorts including severe cases with pre-infection samples were considered necessary. Balanced CD4/CD8 phenotypes were observed for clones contracting from day 15 to 85, whereas a bias towards CD4+ was observed for a second wave of clones expanding from day 15 to 37. Contracting CD4+ clones were found mainly in CM and EM memory subsets, while CD8+ clones were enriched in EMRA. SARS-CoV-2 specificity was not confirmed for the second-wave clones peaking on day 37. Some responding clones were found in pre-infection memory, which suggests that pre-existing cross-reactive memory T cells took part in the SARS-CoV-2 response.

A remark on this clonotype: This clone's antigen is unknown. No much larger clone exists at a distance of one base, and base qualities are not known.

Sequenced on an Illumina NovaSeq 6000. TCRalpha and TCRbeta cDNA libraries were built by 5'RACE with constant-segment primers, adding sample barcodes and unique molecular identifiers. Trizol reagent was used to extract RNA from every sample. Amplification of the libraries took two PCR steps, and the second step added a second sample barcode plus Illumina TruSeq adapters. The libraries were sequenced on an Illumina NovaSeq using 2 x 150 bp paired-end reads. On the study's bioinformatics: Demultiplexing of reads and collapsing into UMI-guided consensus sequences were performed with migec v1.2.7. Using mixcr v2.1.11, UMI consensuses were aligned to TRA and TRB V and J templates and then assembled into clonotypes. A clonotype was counted as expanded or contracted only when both edgeR and NoisET called the clonotype significant, with the noise models trained on biological replicates. For edgeR calls, the cutoffs were a false discovery rate-adjusted p below 0.01 and a log2 fold-change threshold of 1. PCA with hierarchical clustering of max-normalized trajectories of the 1000 most abundant clonotypes was used as exploratory dynamics analysis. Separately sequenced CD4+ and CD8+ repertoires were used to assign the CD4 or CD8 phenotype of responding clones. TCRdb reran the public reads through fastp at Q25 and MiXCR, keeping productive beta chains. Rows are unified per CDR3 protein, each entry keeping the most common DNA and genes. Here the V and J calls rest on TCRdb's processing, not on the authors' analysis. The sample data list about 450,000 distinct CDR3 sequences, and more than 20% of these were observed just once. The ten largest make up about 12% of the sample.

The specimen sequenced was PBMCs or a T cell subset sorted from them (not recorded which). The V and J genes are TRBV11-2 and TRBJ2-3, with 9 junctional bases fitting TRBD2. This receptor was identified in an adult woman who had mild COVID-19 (a few samples of this study predate the infection). The sample titles of this study are shuffled in the database, so cell type and time point are left out; the donor was told from shared clones. The nucleotide sequence reads as follows: TGTGCCAGCAGCTCCGGGACTAGCTTACGCACAGATACGCAGTATTTT. This is translated as CASSSGTSLRTDTQYF. Extended through the reference TRBV11-2 and TRBJ2-3 proteins, this CDR3 yields the full variable domain: EAGVAQSPRYKIIEKRQSVAFWCNPISGHATLYWYQQILGQGPKLLIQFQNNGVVDDSQLPKDRFSAERLKGVDSTLKIQPAKLEDSAVYLCASSSGTSLRTDTQYFGPGTRLTVL.